Listed below are T cell receptor beta chains from one sample, sequenced in a study of control samples from healthy donors and cancer patients. TCRdb's table, derived via immunoSEQ multiplex PCR, lists solely in-frame clones and lacks some. This table has about 75,000 clones, 94% appearing once. Specimen: blood. The receptors shown here come from a woman aged 40 to 50 in good health. Both conserved end residues are part of each CDR3. A D gene is named only where the DNA matches it firmly. Clone size, where shown, is once, few, many, or a class for clones that have expanded.

d_gene: TRBD2
j_gene: TRBJ2-1
abundance: .
v_gene: TRBV27
CDR3nt: TGTGCCAGCAGTCGGACGGGACTAGGCTCCAGTGAGCAGTTCTTC
CDR3aa: CASSRTGLGSSEQFF

d_gene: .
j_gene: TRBJ1-3
abundance: .
v_gene: TRBV19
CDR3nt: TGTGCCAGTAGTATCCTGGCAGCAAGCTCTGGAAACACCATATATTTT
CDR3aa: CASSILAASSGNTIYF

d_gene: .
j_gene: TRBJ1-6
abundance: .
v_gene: TRBV19
CDR3nt: TGTGCCAGTAGCCAGGACAGTTCACCCCTCCACTTT
CDR3aa: CASSQDSSPLHF

d_gene: .
j_gene: TRBJ1-2
abundance: .
v_gene: TRBV29-1
CDR3nt: TGCAGCGCAATGACCGGGGGGGGCTATGGCTACACCTTC
CDR3aa: CSAMTGGGYGYTF

d_gene: .
j_gene: TRBJ1-4
abundance: .
v_gene: TRBV5-1
CDR3nt: TGCGCCAGCAGCCCCCAAGGTGGGCAGATTAATGAAAAACTGTTTTTT
CDR3aa: CASSPQGGQINEKLFF

d_gene: .
j_gene: TRBJ1-3
abundance: .
v_gene: TRBV7-3
CDR3nt: TGTGCCAGCAGCTTAATTACCAAGGACGACTCTGGAAACACCATATATTTT
CDR3aa: CASSLITKDDSGNTIYF

d_gene: TRBD2
j_gene: TRBJ2-5
abundance: .
v_gene: TRBV24-1
CDR3nt: TGTGCCACCAGTGATTCCGGACTAGCTGGTGAGACCCAGTACTTC
CDR3aa: CATSDSGLAGETQYF

d_gene: .
j_gene: TRBJ2-2
abundance: .
v_gene: TRBV18
CDR3nt: TGTGCCAGCTCGCCTAGGGAGACGGGAACCGGGGAGCTGTTTTTT
CDR3aa: CASSPRETGTGELFF

d_gene: TRBD1
j_gene: TRBJ2-1
abundance: .
v_gene: TRBV6-6
CDR3nt: TGTGCCAGTACAGACAGGGGTTGGTATGAGCAGTTCTTC
CDR3aa: CASTDRGWYEQFF

d_gene: .
j_gene: TRBJ1-1
abundance: .
v_gene: TRBV30
CDR3nt: TGTGCCTGGCTCCCGGTGGGGGGCTACGAAGCTTTCTTT
CDR3aa: CAWLPVGGYEAFF

d_gene: .
j_gene: TRBJ1-2
abundance: .
v_gene: TRBV6-6
CDR3nt: TGTGCCAGCAGTTACTCTTCGGACGGCGGACATGGCTACACCTTC
CDR3aa: CASSYSSDGGHGYTF

d_gene: .
j_gene: TRBJ1-1
abundance: few
v_gene: TRBV10-2
CDR3nt: TGCGCCAGCAGTGGGGTCGGGGCGGGCACTGAAGCTTTCTTT
CDR3aa: CASSGVGAGTEAFF

d_gene: .
j_gene: TRBJ2-3
abundance: .
v_gene: TRBV3-1/TRBV3-2
CDR3nt: TGTGCCAGCAGCCAATTGTGGCAGGAGGTAGATACGCAGTATTTT
CDR3aa: CASSQLWQEVDTQYF

d_gene: .
j_gene: TRBJ2-7
abundance: few
v_gene: TRBV11-2
CDR3nt: TGTGCCAGCAGCCCCGAGTCGAGCTACGAGCAGTACTTC
CDR3aa: CASSPESSYEQYF